The 12 T cell receptor beta chains below all came from one sample that was sequenced in a study of technical replicates of blood from several donors. Sequenced by immunoSEQ multiplex PCR; TCRdb stores in-frame clones only, minus some. The sample has about 53,000 clones, 86% seen once. Sequences were obtained from PBMCs. The origin of the receptors is a human donor in good health. Some clones in this sample may be carry-over from other donors' samples.

This clone has only one observation. The V call is TRBV5-6, the J call TRBJ2-1; 9 positions match TRBD2. Germline CDR1 reads SGHDT; CDR2 reads YYEEEE. This CDR3 has 16 residues. Unmatched junction bases numbered 11, after V lost 2 bases and J lost 8 bases. CDR3 DNA sequence: TGTGCCAGCAGCTTACCGGGACTAGCTTCAGGCGATGAGCAGTTCTTC. Its translation is CASSLPGLASGDEQFF.

The chain has TRBV11-2 and TRBJ1-2, with TRBD1 as a possible D gene (6 bases). With 5 bases removed from V and 2 bases from J, the gap between germline ends came to 12 bases. This CDR3 spans 14 amino acids. Germline V gene data show CDR1 as SGHAT and CDR2 as FQNNGV. The CDR3 loop reads CASSRMGTNYGYTF. The CDR3 coding sequence is TGTGCCAGCAGCCGGATGGGGACAAACTATGGCTACACCTTC. The full variable domain, with the rest looked up from reference TRBV11-2 and TRBJ1-2, is EAGVAQSPRYKIIEKRQSVAFWCNPISGHATLYWYQQILGQGPKLLIQFQNNGVVDDSQLPKDRFSAERLKGVDSTLKIQPAKLEDSAVYLCASSRMGTNYGYTFGSGTRLTVV.

The rearrangement links TRBV5-6 to TRBJ2-6, with D uncertain. CDR3 size: 17 residues. Germline CDR1 and CDR2: SGHDT and YYEEEE. Trimming removed 4 bases at V and 2 bases at J, with 16 bases between. The CDR3 DNA reads TGTGCCAGCAGCCCCCTCCCCGACATCCCTGGGGCCAACGTCCTGACTTTC. Translating gives CASSPLPDIPGANVLTF.

The genes are TRBV4-2 and TRBJ2-3, with 9 bases identical to TRBD2. The length of the CDR3 is 17 residues. Germline loops: CDR1 LGHNA, CDR2 YNFKEQ. The ends lost 5 bases at V and 2 bases at J; junction bases unmatched: 11. CDR3 protein: CASSKTRAGGITDTQYF. The CDR3 nucleotides read TGTGCCAGCAGCAAAACTCGAGCGGGGGGTATCACAGATACGCAGTATTTT.

The gene calls are TRBV2 and TRBJ2-7, with D maybe TRBD1 (5 bases). CDR3 size: 14 residues. Germline V gene sequence: CDR1 SNHLY, CDR2 FYNNEI. The V end was cut by 3 bases, the J end by 4 bases, with 13 bases between. In DNA form, the CDR3 reads TGTGCCAGCAGTGACCAGGGTACCCAATACGAGCAGTACTTC. It codes for CASSDQGTQYEQYF.

The chain combines TRBV7-3 with TRBJ1-2; D possibly corresponds to TRBD1 (5 bases). The length of the CDR3 is 13 residues. V lost 2 bases, J lost 7 bases, and 11 bases lay in between. Germline lookup yields CDR1 SGHTA and CDR2 FQGTGA. CDR3 in amino acids: CASSLLGVGGYTF. The CDR3 coding sequence is TGTGCCAGCAGCTTACTAGGGGTCGGTGGCTACACCTTC.

The V and J genes are TRBV9 and TRBJ1-4; TRBD1 aligns across 8 bases. CDR1 is SGDLS and CDR2 is YYNGEE in the germline V gene. The CDR3 consists of 14 residues. The junction had 7 bases not matched to a gene; V was cut back by 4 bases and J by 8 bases. The CDR3 reads CASSQTGGAEKLFF. CDR3 DNA sequence: TGTGCCAGCAGCCAAACAGGGGGAGCGGAAAAACTGTTTTTT.

The V call is TRBV20-1, the J call TRBJ2-5; D not resolved. V was clipped by 6 bases and J by 4 bases, with 9 bases between them. The germline V gene has CDR1 DFQATT and CDR2 SNEGSKA (reference sequence). The CDR3 has 11 amino acids. The CDR3: CSAGPRETQYF. The DNA of the CDR3 is TGCAGTGCCGGTCCTCGAGAGACCCAGTACTTC.

The chain combines TRBV12-5 with TRBJ2-3, with 7 bases matching TRBD1. Germline loops: CDR1 LGHNT, CDR2 FRNRAP. With 1 base clipped from V and 0 bases from J, the junction kept 4 bases outside the gene matches. The CDR3 runs to 16 residues. In nucleotides, the CDR3 is TGTGCTAGTGGTTTGGGTATGACAGGGAGCACAGATACGCAGTATTTT. Its translation is CASGLGMTGSTDTQYF.

This clone was detected a few times. The J gene is TRBJ1-2, the V gene TRBV6-5; D possibly corresponds to TRBD1 (5 bases). The V and J ends lost 6 bases and 2 bases respectively, with 10 bases between them. The CDR3 contains 13 residues. CDR1 is MNHEY, CDR2 SVGAGI, per germline. The CDR3 protein is CASRADSNYGYTF. CDR3 coding DNA: TGTGCCAGCAGGGCAGACAGCAACTATGGCTACACCTTC.

V and J are TRBV15 and TRBJ2-7; a possible D gene is TRBD1 (5 bases). The V end lost 6 bases, the J end lost 3 bases, and 15 bases lay between the germline ends. This CDR3 comprises 14 residues. The germline gives CDR1 LNHNV, CDR2 YYDKDF (reference sequence). In DNA form, the CDR3 reads TGTGCCACCAGTACCGGTCGACAGAACTACGAGCAGTACTTC. Translating gives CATSTGRQNYEQYF.

The J gene is TRBJ2-7, the V gene TRBV5-1; tentatively, D is TRBD2 (5 bases). Trimming took 4 bases from V and 0 from J, leaving 17 bases between them. The CDR3 spans 16 residues. Germline assignment: CDR1 SGHRS and CDR2 YFSETQ. The CDR3 reads CASSGYLSAGSYEQYF. As DNA, the CDR3 is TGCGCCAGCAGCGGATATCTTAGCGCTGGCTCCTACGAGCAGTACTTC. Using reference TRBV5-1 and TRBJ2-7 for the parts outside the CDR3, the full variable domain is KAGVTQTPRYLIKTRGQQVTLSCSPISGHRSVSWYQQTPGQGLQFLFEYFSETQRNKGNFPGRFSGRQFSNSRSEMNVSTLELGDSALYLCASSGYLSAGSYEQYFGPGTRLTVT.